Presented here are 3 T cell receptor beta chains from one specimen sequenced in a study of blood T cells in healthy people across ages (dated by TCRdb to between 2014 and 2017). Libraries came from 5' RACE. TCRdb records Illumina HiSeq 2500 as the sequencer. A second 7 to 11 cycle PCR used a sample-barcoded 5' primer and a J-beta primer mix. TCRdb's own reprocessing of the public reads used fastp at Q25 and MiXCR and kept productive beta chains. Rows with one shared CDR3 protein collapse into an entry with the most common genes and DNA. This sample gives approximately 810,000 distinct CDR3 sequences in total; around 36% of them show up just once. The ten largest clones represent over 10% of the sample. Sequencing was performed on blood. These receptors were obtained from a man aged 18 to 29 in good health.

The chain joins TRBV28 to TRBJ2-1, with D unclear. V shed 8 bases and J shed 0 bases, with 8 bases lying between them. The CDR3 contains 13 residues. The germline V gene has CDR1 MDHEN and CDR2 SYDVKM. The CDR3 DNA follows: TGTGCCAGCGGGCAGGTCTCCTACAATGAGCAGTTCTTC. Translated, it gives CASGQVSYNEQFF.

This clonotype has only a few counts. The chain recombines TRBV10-3 with TRBJ2-5, with D perhaps assigned TRBD1 or TRBD2 (5 bases each). Germline values: CDR1 ENHRY, CDR2 SYGVKD. The CDR3 totals 12 residues. Trimming stripped 8 bases from V and 11 bases from J, with 18 bases between. The CDR3 coding sequence is TGTGCCATCGGGGACCGATTGCATGAGCAGTACTTC. This translates into CAIGDRLHEQYF.

The chain has TRBV29-1 and TRBJ2-5; no firm D call. CDR1 is SQVTM, CDR2 ANQGSEA, per germline. Trimming pared 4 bases from V and 4 bases from J, leaving 10 bases between. The CDR3 has 12 amino acids. The CDR3 loop is CSVVEVGETQYF. CDR3 sequence (DNA): TGCAGCGTTGTCGAGGTCGGAGAGACCCAGTACTTC.